This T cell receptor (beta chain) comes out of a study of blood T cell repertoires in COVID-19. Method: immunoSEQ multiplex PCR; TCRdb's copy keeps in-frame clones and lacks some. The table includes hundreds of thousands of clones, about 90% detected once. The receptor's source is a man aged 35 to 55 in a cohort exposed to, infected with or recovered from COVID-19 (not recorded which). Sequenced: PBMCs or T cells enriched from blood (not recorded which).

CDR3 amino acids: CASSQEPPGGQPQHF. In DNA, the CDR3 is TGCGCCAGCAGCCAAGAACCCCCCGGAGGTCAGCCCCAGCATTTT. The chain joins TRBV4-1 to TRBJ1-5; D not certain. This CDR3 spans 15 amino acids. V was trimmed by 0 bases and J by 6 bases, leaving 12 bases between them. The germline CDR1 and CDR2 sequences are MGHRA and YSYEKL.